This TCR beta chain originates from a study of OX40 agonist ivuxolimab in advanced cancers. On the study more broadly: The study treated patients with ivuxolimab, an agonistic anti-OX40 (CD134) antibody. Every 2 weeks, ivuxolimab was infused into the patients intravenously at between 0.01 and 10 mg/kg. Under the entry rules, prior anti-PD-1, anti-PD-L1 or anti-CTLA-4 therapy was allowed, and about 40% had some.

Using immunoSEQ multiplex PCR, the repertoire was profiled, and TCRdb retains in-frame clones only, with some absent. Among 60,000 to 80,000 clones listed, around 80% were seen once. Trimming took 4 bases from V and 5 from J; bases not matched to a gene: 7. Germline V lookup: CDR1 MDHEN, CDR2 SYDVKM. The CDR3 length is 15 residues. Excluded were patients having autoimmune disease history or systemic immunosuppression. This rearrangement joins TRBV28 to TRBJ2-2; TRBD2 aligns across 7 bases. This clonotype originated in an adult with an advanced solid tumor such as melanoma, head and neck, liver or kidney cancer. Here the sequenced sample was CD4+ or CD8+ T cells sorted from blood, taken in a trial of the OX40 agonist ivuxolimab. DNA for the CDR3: TGTGCCAGCAGTTCCCGGGGGGTCGGAACCGGGGAGCTGTTTTTT. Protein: CASSSRGVGTGELFF.